This TCR beta chain was sequenced for a study of OX40 agonist ivuxolimab in advanced cancers. Study-wide background: Prior anti-PD-1, anti-PD-L1 or anti-CTLA-4 therapy was allowed; less than 45% had some. Study observations and caveats: Among some nonresponders, normalized T-cell clonal expansion was also low.

Trimming removed 4 bases at V and 5 bases at J, with 11 bases between. The germline V gene encodes CDR1 SNHLY and CDR2 FYNNEI. The CDR3 has 13 amino acids. Turning to this clone: Antigen specificity is unknown.

Here immunoSEQ multiplex PCR was the method, and the copy in TCRdb shows in-frame clones only, minus some. Here the sample spans 35,000 to 50,000 clones, 70% to 90% being singletons. The V call is TRBV2, the J call TRBJ2-5; no definite D call. This sequence originates from an adult with an advanced solid tumor such as melanoma, head and neck, liver or kidney cancer. This specimen consisted of CD4+ or CD8+ T cells sorted from blood, obtained in a trial of the OX40 agonist ivuxolimab. Here the CDR3 reads CASSGPIGETQYF. In DNA form, the CDR3 reads TGTGCCAGCAGTGGGCCCATTGGGGAGACCCAGTACTTC.